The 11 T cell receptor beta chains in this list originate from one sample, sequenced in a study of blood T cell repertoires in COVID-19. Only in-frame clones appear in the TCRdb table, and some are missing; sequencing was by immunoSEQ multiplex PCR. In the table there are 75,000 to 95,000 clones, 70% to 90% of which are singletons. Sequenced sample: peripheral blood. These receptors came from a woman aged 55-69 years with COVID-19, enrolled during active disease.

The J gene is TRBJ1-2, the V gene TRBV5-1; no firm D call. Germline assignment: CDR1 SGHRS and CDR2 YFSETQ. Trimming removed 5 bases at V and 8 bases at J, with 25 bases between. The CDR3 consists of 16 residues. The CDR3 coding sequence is TGCGCCAGCAGAGGAGAGTTCTTGGTCGCCTATGGAGGCTACACCTTC. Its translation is CASRGEFLVAYGGYTF.

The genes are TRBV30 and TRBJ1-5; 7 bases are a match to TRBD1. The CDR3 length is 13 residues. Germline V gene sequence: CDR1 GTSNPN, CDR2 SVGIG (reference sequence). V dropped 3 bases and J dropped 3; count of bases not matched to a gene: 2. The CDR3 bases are TGTGCCTGGAGGGGACAGCTCAATCAGCCCCAGCATTTT. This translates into CAWRGQLNQPQHF.

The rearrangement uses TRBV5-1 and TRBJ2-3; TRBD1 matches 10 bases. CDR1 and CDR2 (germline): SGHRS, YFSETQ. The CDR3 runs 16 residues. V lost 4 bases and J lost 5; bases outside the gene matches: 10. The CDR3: CASSQDVTGGIDTQYF. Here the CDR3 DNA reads TGCGCCAGCAGCCAGGACGTGACAGGGGGCATAGATACGCAGTATTTT.

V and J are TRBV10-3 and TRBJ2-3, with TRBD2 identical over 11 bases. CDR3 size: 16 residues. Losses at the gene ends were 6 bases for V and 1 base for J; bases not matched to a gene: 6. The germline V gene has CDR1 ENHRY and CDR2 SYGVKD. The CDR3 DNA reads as TGTGCCATCAGCGATAGCGGGGGGGCCGGCACAGATACGCAGTATTTT. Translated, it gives CAISDSGGAGTDTQYF.

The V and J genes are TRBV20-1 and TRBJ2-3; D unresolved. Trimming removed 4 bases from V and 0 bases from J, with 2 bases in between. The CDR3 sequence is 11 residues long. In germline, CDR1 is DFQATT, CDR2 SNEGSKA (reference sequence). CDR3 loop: CSATSTDTQYF. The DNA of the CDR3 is TGCAGTGCTACGAGCACAGATACGCAGTATTTT.

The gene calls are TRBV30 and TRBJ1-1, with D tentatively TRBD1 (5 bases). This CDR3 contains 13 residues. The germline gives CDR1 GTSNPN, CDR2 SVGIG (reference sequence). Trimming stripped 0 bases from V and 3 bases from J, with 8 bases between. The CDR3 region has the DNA TGTGCCTGGAGTGTACAGGCGTACACTGAAGCTTTCTTT. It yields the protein CAWSVQAYTEAFF.

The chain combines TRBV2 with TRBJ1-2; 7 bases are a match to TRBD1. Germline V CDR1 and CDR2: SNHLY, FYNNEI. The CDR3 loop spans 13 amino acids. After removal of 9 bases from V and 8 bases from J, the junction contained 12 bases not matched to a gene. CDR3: CASASGGRSGYTF. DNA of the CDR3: TGTGCCAGTGCCTCAGGGGGGCGTTCCGGCTACACCTTC.

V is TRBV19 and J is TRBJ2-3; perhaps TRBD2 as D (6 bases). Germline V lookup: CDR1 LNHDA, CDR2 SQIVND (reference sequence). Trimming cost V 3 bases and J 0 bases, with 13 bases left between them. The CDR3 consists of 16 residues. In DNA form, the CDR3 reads TGTGCCAGTAGTATGGGGGGAAGCGTAAGCACAGATACGCAGTATTTT. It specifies CASSMGGSVSTDTQYF.

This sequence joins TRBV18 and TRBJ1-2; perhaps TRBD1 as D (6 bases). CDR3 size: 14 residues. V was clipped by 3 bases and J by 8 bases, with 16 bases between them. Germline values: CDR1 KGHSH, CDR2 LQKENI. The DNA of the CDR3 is TGTGCCAGCTCACCGCTCGGACAGCCGGGGGGCTACACCTTC. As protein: CASSPLGQPGGYTF.

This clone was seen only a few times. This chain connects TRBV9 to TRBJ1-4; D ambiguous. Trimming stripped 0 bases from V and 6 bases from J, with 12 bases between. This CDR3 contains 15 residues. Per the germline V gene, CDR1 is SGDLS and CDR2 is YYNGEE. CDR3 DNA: TGTGCCAGCAGCGTAGGCCGGGGAGGACATGAAAAACTGTTTTTT. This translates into CASSVGRGGHEKLFF.

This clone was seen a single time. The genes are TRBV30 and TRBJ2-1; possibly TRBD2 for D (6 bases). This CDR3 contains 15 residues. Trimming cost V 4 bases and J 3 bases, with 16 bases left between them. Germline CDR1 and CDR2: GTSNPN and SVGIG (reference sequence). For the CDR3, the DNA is TGTGCCTGGACCCCATCGGAGGGGATCTACAATGAGCAGTTCTTC. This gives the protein CAWTPSEGIYNEQFF.